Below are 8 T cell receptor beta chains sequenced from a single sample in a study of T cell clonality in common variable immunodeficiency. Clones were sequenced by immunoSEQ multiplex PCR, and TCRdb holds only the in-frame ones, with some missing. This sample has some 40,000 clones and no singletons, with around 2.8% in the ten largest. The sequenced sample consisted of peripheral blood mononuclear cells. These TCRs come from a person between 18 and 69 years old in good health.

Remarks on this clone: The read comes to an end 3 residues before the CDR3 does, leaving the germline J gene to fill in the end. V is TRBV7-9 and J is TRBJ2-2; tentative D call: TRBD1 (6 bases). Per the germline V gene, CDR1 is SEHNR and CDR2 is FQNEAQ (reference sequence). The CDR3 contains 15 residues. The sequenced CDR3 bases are TGTGCCAGCAGCCCTCCGGGACATGGGTTTGAAAAG. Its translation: CASSPPGHGFEK. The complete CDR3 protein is CASSPPGHGFEKLFF.

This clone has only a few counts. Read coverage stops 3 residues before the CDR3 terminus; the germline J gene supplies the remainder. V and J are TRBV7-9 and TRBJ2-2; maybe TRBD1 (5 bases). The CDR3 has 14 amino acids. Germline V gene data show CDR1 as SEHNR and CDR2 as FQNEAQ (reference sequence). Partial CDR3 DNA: TGTGCCAGCAGCACGACAGCCACTAATGAAAAG. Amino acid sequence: CASSTTATNEK. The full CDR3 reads CASSTTATNEKLFF.

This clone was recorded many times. CDR3 region: CASSATRGNNEQFF. The sequenced part of the CDR3 DNA is TGTGCCAGCAGTGCGACTAGAGGGAACAATGAG. The chain couples TRBV6-1 to TRBJ2-1, with D possibly TRBD2 on 6 matching bases. The read halts 3 residues ahead of the CDR3 end, with the missing end drawn from the germline J gene. The CDR3 covers 14 residues. Trimming left V 4 bases short and J 5 bases short, with 12 bases between. Germline values: CDR1 MNHNS, CDR2 SASEGT.

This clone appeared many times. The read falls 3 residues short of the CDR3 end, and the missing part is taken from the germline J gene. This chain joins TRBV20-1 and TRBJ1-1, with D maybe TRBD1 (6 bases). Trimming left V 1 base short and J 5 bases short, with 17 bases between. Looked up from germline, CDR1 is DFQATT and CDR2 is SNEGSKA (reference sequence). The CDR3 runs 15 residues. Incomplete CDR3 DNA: TGCAGTGCTAGAGCCCCCCATAGGGGGAGGACTGAA. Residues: CSARAPHRGRTE. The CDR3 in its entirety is CSARAPHRGRTEAFF.

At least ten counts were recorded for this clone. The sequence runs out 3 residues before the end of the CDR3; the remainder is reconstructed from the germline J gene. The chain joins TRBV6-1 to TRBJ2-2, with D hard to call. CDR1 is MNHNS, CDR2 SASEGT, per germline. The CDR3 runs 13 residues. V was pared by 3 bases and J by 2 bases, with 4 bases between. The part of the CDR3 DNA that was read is TGTGCCAGCAGTGACGTAAACACCGGGGAG. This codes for CASSDVNTGE. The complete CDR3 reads CASSDVNTGELFF.

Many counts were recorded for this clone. CDR3 DNA (partial): TGTGCCAGTAGTCTAGGGACAGGGGAAACCTACGAG. It yields the protein CASSLGTGETYE. The full CDR3 reads CASSLGTGETYEQYF. This chain uses TRBV19 with TRBJ2-7, with 10 nucleotides matching TRBD1. The read terminates 3 residues before the CDR3 end, so the remaining end is supplied by the germline J gene. Trimming took 5 bases from V and 2 from J; bases not matched to a gene: 6. The CDR3 covers 15 residues. Germline CDR1 is LNHDA and CDR2 is SQIVND (reference sequence).

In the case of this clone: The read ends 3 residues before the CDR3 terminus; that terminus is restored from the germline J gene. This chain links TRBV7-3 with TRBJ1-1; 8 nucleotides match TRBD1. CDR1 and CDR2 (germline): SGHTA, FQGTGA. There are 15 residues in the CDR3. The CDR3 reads CASSLNQGAQETAFF. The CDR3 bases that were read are TGTGCCAGCAGCTTAAATCAGGGGGCCCAAGAGACC.

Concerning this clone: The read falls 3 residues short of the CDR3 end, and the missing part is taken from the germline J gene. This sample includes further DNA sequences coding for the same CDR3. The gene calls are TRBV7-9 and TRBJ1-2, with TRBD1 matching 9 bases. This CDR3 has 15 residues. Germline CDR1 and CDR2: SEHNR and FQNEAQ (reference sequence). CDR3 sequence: CASSLRQGVTDTYTF. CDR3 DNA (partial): TGTGCCAGCAGCCTAAGACAGGGGGTCACAGATACC.